Here is one T cell receptor beta chain with its context. Trimming cost V 2 bases and J 4 bases, with 14 bases left between them. Looked up from germline, CDR1 is MNHNS and CDR2 is SASEGT. This CDR3 comprises 15 residues. Profiled with immunoSEQ multiplex PCR; TCRdb holds only in-frame clones, not every one. The table records about 490,000 clones, approximately 85% of them present only once. This record comes from a study of blood T cell repertoires in COVID-19. The receptor was isolated from a human donor in a cohort sampled during active COVID-19. The V and J genes are TRBV6-1 and TRBJ1-1, with unresolved D. Sequences were obtained from peripheral blood. CDR3 in amino acids: CASSERRARGTEAFF. DNA for the CDR3: TGTGCCAGCAGTGAACGGAGGGCCCGGGGCACTGAAGCTTTCTTT.